The following is a T cell receptor beta chain sequence with its context. What it binds is unknown. This sample stems from a study of T cell responses to AZD1222 COVID-19 vaccine. The length of the CDR3 is 13 residues. TCRdb keeps only in-frame clones here, not all; method: immunoSEQ multiplex PCR. Here the sample spans about 130,000 clones, 89% being singletons. Points from the study as a whole: Along spike, vaccine-associated CD4 TCRs were found throughout, with dominance at 160-218 and 743-854. Once two AZD1222 doses were given, Spike-specific TCR breadth and depth went up.

The TCR sequence derives from an adult in good health. The genes are TRBV21-1 and TRBJ2-3; TRBD2, the D gene given by the table, was not confirmed from the DNA. TRBV21-1 has pseudogene status. Here the sequenced sample was peripheral blood, taken on day 0 of AZD1222 vaccination. The CDR3 DNA sequence: TGTGCCAGCAGCAACCGCTCGGCAGATACGCAGTATTTT. Protein: CASSNRSADTQYF.